This is a list of T cell receptor beta chains from one sample in a study of regulatory T cells in long-lasting Graves disease. MiXCR, applied by TCRdb to the multiplex PCR reads, yields one record per CDR3 protein. This table has more than 300,000 distinct CDR3 sequences, 15% to 20% appearing once. These data were likewise used in another study, on T cells in Graves' hyperthyroidism and ophthalmopathy.

Sequenced here: peripheral blood mononuclear cells (PBMCs), sampled at new diagnosis, from a patient treated with antithyroid drugs. The receptors come from a woman aged 18-30 years with Graves disease. The CDR3 runs from the conserved cysteine through the conserved F or W. Fields, in order: V gene, D gene, clone size, CDR3 protein. D genes are given only for firm matches. Clone size, where shown, is once, few, many, or a class for clones that have expanded.

TRBV20-1,NA,many,CSAALGWDGEQFF
TRBV12-3/TRBV12-4,NA,few,CASSEQGAGGDEQFF
TRBV10-3,NA,few,CAIRPLGNTEAFF
TRBV3-1,TRBD2,many,CASRVAGGHDEQFF
TRBV3-1,TRBD2,many,CASSPSGRTLYEQYF
TRBV28,TRBD2,many,CASSPRTSGGVSYEQYF
TRBV27,NA,NA,CASSLWGRGETQYF
TRBV12-3/TRBV12-4,NA,many,CASSDRTVNTEAFF
TRBV29-1,NA,many,CSVVGPSNTGELFF
TRBV20-1,NA,many,CSASVWGDGYEQYF
TRBV2,NA,many,CASSNWEEIYEQYF
TRBV6-5,NA,few,CASSYLGTSYEQYF
TRBV6-1,TRBD1,many,CASSAGGVNTGELFF